Detailed here is one T cell receptor beta chain. Its binding antigen is unknown. No base quality information exists; no much larger clone differs at one position. The sample is drawn from a study of T cell responses to AZD1222 COVID-19 vaccine (dated by TCRdb to the early 2020s). Concerning the study at large: AZD1222 recipients with second doses at about 4 weeks or about 12 weeks were pooled, because spike-specific TCR depth and breadth did not differ between schedules. Trial participants were enrolled by age into 18-55, 56-69 and 70-plus year subgroups, with about 150, 28 and 57 TCR-sequenced participants respectively. A total of over 230 trial participants underwent TCR sequencing, of whom roughly 210 received two doses of AZD1222 and around 26 received two doses of the MenACWY control vaccine. On the study overall, not on this receptor specifically: Vaccine-associated CD4 TCRs spanned the whole spike protein, with dominant responses in regions 160-218 and 743-854. Participants were mostly white British, with more females than males. The authors suggested clonal diversity may have been underestimated. A significant rise in spike-specific TCR breadth and depth was observed after two AZD1222 doses relative to day 0 and relative to MenACWY recipients. Conclusions about previously exposed vaccinees are limited because only a handful of AZD1222 recipients were SARS-CoV-2 seropositive at baseline. In the small 56-69-year group, the increase in depth fell short of significance, most likely because of low power. Because no samples from the day 14 peak response were available, repertoires could be characterized only after the peak T cell response. Epitopes outside the regions mutated in the B.1.351 and B.1.1.7 variants were reportedly recognized by nearly half of the unique spike-specific TCRs.

The CDR3 regions of human TCRbeta chains were subjected to immunosequencing. The paper's processing steps were these. Repertoire TCRs were matched against a reference library of SARS-CoV-2-specific TCRs generated with the MIRA antigen-specificity platform. Breadth meant the fraction of unique TCRs that were SARS-CoV-2-associated, whereas depth meant the fraction of total T cells that were SARS-CoV-2-associated. Using the MIRA data, every spike-specific TCR was mapped to the spike region that the TCR reacted to and assigned to either a CD4 or a CD8 class. Log10-transformed breadth and depth values were compared by one-way ANOVA with Sidak's multiple comparisons tests. The immuneACCESS repertoire file appears here via TCRdb, limited to in-frame rearrangements. These files lack a portion of the clones; in checked studies, under half of the deficit traces to unresolved V genes, and the cause of the others is not known. V and J calls plus clone size are reproduced from that table; the DNA served to infer D and trimming. The sample table contains approximately 140,000 clones; only one count was recorded for approximately 94% of them. The ten most abundant clones make up 1.5% to 2% of the sample.

The time point label corresponds to: baseline before first vaccination. Vaccinee samples were obtained from the UK trials COV001 and COV002, which included a single-blind randomized controlled phase 2/3 trial of AZD1222 (ChAdOx1 nCoV-19) in healthy adults. For TCRbeta chain sequencing, PBMC samples from trial participants were taken at day 0 and at day 28 after the second dose. The CDR3 runs 13 amino acids, cysteine and phenylalanine included. The kept DNA is CDR3 alone, 39 bases in frame from the first base. The germline V gene encodes CDR1 SGHTA and CDR2 FQGNSA. The V end loses 1 base and the J end loses 8 bases, and a stretch of 11 bases separates them.

This sample comprised peripheral blood, obtained on day 0 of AZD1222 vaccination. The TCR sequence derives from an adult in good health. Rearrangement joined TRBV7-2 to TRBJ1-2; the D gene is perhaps TRBD1, from 5 matching bases. The nucleotides are TGTGCCAGCAGCTTAGACAGGACCGGGGGCTACACCTTC. Its protein is CASSLDRTGGYTF. When the CDR3 is completed using the reference TRBV7-2 and TRBJ1-2 genes on either side, the full variable domain is GAGVSQSPSNKVTEKGKDVELRCDPISGHTALYWYRQSLGQGLEFLIYFQGNSAPDKSGLPSDRFSAERTGGSVSTLTIQRTQQEDSAVYLCASSLDRTGGYTFGSGTRLTVV.